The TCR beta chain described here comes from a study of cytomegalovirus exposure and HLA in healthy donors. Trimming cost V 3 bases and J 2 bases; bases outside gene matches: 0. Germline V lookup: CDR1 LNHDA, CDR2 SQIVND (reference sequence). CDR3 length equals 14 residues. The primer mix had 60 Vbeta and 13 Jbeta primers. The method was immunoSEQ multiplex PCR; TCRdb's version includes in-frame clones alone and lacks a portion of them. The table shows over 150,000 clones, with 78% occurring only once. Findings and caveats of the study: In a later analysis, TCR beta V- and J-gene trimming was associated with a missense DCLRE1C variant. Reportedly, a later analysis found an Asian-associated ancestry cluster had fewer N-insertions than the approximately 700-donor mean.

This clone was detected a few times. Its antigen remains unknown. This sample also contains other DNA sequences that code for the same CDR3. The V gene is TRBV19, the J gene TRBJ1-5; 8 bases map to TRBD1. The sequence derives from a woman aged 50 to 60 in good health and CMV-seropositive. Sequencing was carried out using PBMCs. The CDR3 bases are TGTGCCAGTAGTATGACAGGGGGCAATCAGCCCCAGCATTTT. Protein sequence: CASSMTGGNQPQHF.